The source of this TCR beta chain is a study of T cell changes during pregnancy in multiple sclerosis. This clone was recorded only once. Generated by immunoSEQ multiplex PCR, the TCRdb table keeps only in-frame clones and is missing some. Here the sample spans around 26,000 clones, around 86% being singletons. This CDR3 has 15 residues. Germline V CDR1 and CDR2: MDHEN, SYDVKM. V lost 6 bases to trimming and J lost 3 bases; unmatched junction nucleotides: 9. The specimen was CD8+ T cells from peripheral blood mononuclear cells, collected in the first trimester of pregnancy. V is TRBV28 and J is TRBJ1-1; 8 positions agree with TRBD1. This TCR derives from a female donor in good health, enrolled as a control in a pregnancy study. CDR3 residues: CASSSWTGLDTEAFF. CDR3 nucleotides: TGTGCCAGCAGCTCATGGACAGGGCTCGACACTGAAGCTTTCTTT. The full variable domain, rest sourced from reference TRBV28 and TRBJ1-1, is DVKVTQSSRYLVKRTGEKVFLECVQDMDHENMFWYRQDPGLGLRLIYFSYDVKMKEKGDIPEGYSVSREKKERFSLILESASTNQTSMYLCASSSWTGLDTEAFFGQGTRLTVV.